Listed below are T cell receptor beta chains from one sample, sequenced in a study of breast tumors, draining lymph nodes, adjacent tissues. TCRdb called the multiplex PCR reads again in MiXCR, with one record for every CDR3 protein. This sample carries fewer than 140,000 distinct CDR3 sequences, about 31% of them seen once, and the ten largest clones take under 6%. The material sequenced was axillary lymph node tissue. The source is a female donor with breast cancer. Some clones in this sample may be carry-over from other donors' samples. The CDR3 runs from the conserved cysteine through the conserved F or W. A D gene is named only where the DNA matches it firmly. Clone size is not always given. Where it is, it says once, few, many or a class for expanded clones.

d_gene: TRBD1; v_gene: TRBV9; abundance: -; j_gene: TRBJ2-5; CDR3nt: TGTGCCAGCAGTGGACAGGGGGCTGGGGCCCAGTACTTC; CDR3aa: CASSGQGAGAQYF
d_gene: -; v_gene: TRBV20-1; abundance: -; j_gene: TRBJ2-3; CDR3nt: TGCAGTGCGACCCCGTCAGATACGCAGTATTTT; CDR3aa: CSATPSDTQYF
d_gene: -; v_gene: TRBV2; abundance: many; j_gene: TRBJ1-5; CDR3nt: TGTGCCAGCAGTACGGACCCGAATAGCAATCAGCCCCAGCATTTT; CDR3aa: CASSTDPNSNQPQHF
d_gene: -; v_gene: TRBV6-6; abundance: many; j_gene: TRBJ1-5; CDR3nt: TGTGCCAGCAGCCCGGGGGTCCTGACGCCCCAGCATTTT; CDR3aa: CASSPGVLTPQHF
d_gene: TRBD1; v_gene: TRBV2; abundance: -; j_gene: TRBJ2-7; CDR3nt: TGTGCCAGCAGGGACAGGGGGCGACATACCTACGAGCGGTACTTC; CDR3aa: CASRDRGRHTYERYF
d_gene: TRBD2; v_gene: TRBV9; abundance: -; j_gene: TRBJ2-1; CDR3nt: TGTGCCAGCACCGGAGATACCGGGACTAGCGGGGAGTACAATGAGCAGTTCTTC; CDR3aa: CASTGDTGTSGEYNEQFF
d_gene: -; v_gene: TRBV9; abundance: many; j_gene: TRBJ2-3; CDR3nt: TGTGCCAGCAGCGTAGAACGTTCGGAGCTAGATACGCAGTATTTT; CDR3aa: CASSVERSELDTQYF
d_gene: TRBD2; v_gene: TRBV7-7; abundance: many; j_gene: TRBJ2-2; CDR3nt: TGTGCTAGCAGAGCGGGAGTCACCGGGGAGCTGTTTTTT; CDR3aa: CASRAGVTGELFF
d_gene: TRBD1; v_gene: TRBV28; abundance: many; j_gene: TRBJ2-6; CDR3nt: TGTGCCAGCACCCCGGGACAGGGTTTTCAAGGGGCCAACGTCCTGACTTTC; CDR3aa: CASTPGQGFQGANVLTF
d_gene: TRBD2; v_gene: TRBV28; abundance: many; j_gene: TRBJ2-3; CDR3nt: TGTGCCAGCAGTCACGCGGGGGGGCAGGAGGGGGATACGCAGTATTTT; CDR3aa: CASSHAGGQEGDTQYF
d_gene: -; v_gene: TRBV6-6; abundance: -; j_gene: TRBJ2-3; CDR3nt: TGTGCCAGCAGTTACTCTCAGCCAGATACGCAGTATTTT; CDR3aa: CASSYSQPDTQYF
d_gene: -; v_gene: TRBV6-5; abundance: many; j_gene: TRBJ2-7; CDR3nt: TGTGCCAGCAGTTACGGCGGCGCGACAGGCGCAGAGCAGTACTTC; CDR3aa: CASSYGGATGAEQYF
d_gene: TRBD2; v_gene: TRBV3-1; abundance: -; j_gene: TRBJ2-1; CDR3nt: TGCGCCAGCAGCCCATCAACCGGGACTGGCGGGAGAAATAATGAGCAGTTCTTC; CDR3aa: CASSPSTGTGGRNNEQFF
d_gene: -; v_gene: TRBV10-3; abundance: many; j_gene: TRBJ2-5; CDR3nt: TGTGCGGGGCTCGGGGGCCGTGACCAAGAGACCCAGTACTTC; CDR3aa: CAGLGGRDQETQYF
d_gene: -; v_gene: TRBV7-2; abundance: -; j_gene: TRBJ2-2; CDR3nt: TGTGCCAGCAGCTTAGACCTCGGGGAGCTGTTTTTT; CDR3aa: CASSLDLGELFF
d_gene: -; v_gene: TRBV5-4; abundance: many; j_gene: TRBJ2-2; CDR3nt: TGTGCCAGCAGCTTGGGGGGAGCTGGGACCGGGGAGCTGTTTTTT; CDR3aa: CASSLGGAGTGELFF
d_gene: -; v_gene: TRBV9; abundance: -; j_gene: TRBJ1-1; CDR3nt: TGTGCCAGCAGCGTAGCGGTTGGGCACTTCACTGAAGCTTTCTTT; CDR3aa: CASSVAVGHFTEAFF
d_gene: -; v_gene: TRBV7-2; abundance: many; j_gene: TRBJ2-2; CDR3nt: TGTGCCAGCAGCTTAGTTTACCGGGCCCGAGGAACCGGGGAGCTGTTTTTT; CDR3aa: CASSLVYRARGTGELFF
d_gene: TRBD1; v_gene: TRBV14; abundance: -; j_gene: TRBJ1-2; CDR3nt: TGTGCCAGCAGCTCGACCCGGGACAGGGGTTCTGGCTACACCTTC; CDR3aa: CASSSTRDRGSGYTF
d_gene: -; v_gene: TRBV5-6; abundance: many; j_gene: TRBJ2-1; CDR3nt: TGTGCCAGCAGCTTGGACCTGGCTGAGCAGTTCTTC; CDR3aa: CASSLDLAEQFF
d_gene: -; v_gene: TRBV7-8; abundance: -; j_gene: TRBJ2-3; CDR3nt: TGTGCCAGCAGCTTTGGACCGGACTATAGCACAGATACGCAGTATTTT; CDR3aa: CASSFGPDYSTDTQYF
d_gene: -; v_gene: TRBV19; abundance: -; j_gene: TRBJ1-2; CDR3nt: TGTGCCAGTAGTCCCCGACATACTAACTATGGCTACACCTTC; CDR3aa: CASSPRHTNYGYTF
d_gene: -; v_gene: TRBV11-1; abundance: many; j_gene: TRBJ2-5; CDR3nt: TGTGCCAGCAGCCATGGGCAAGAAGAGACCCAGTACTTC; CDR3aa: CASSHGQEETQYF
d_gene: -; v_gene: TRBV20-1; abundance: -; j_gene: TRBJ2-7; CDR3nt: TGCAGTGCTAGCACAGGCTACGAGCAGTACTTC; CDR3aa: CSASTGYEQYF
d_gene: -; v_gene: TRBV4-3; abundance: many; j_gene: TRBJ2-3; CDR3nt: TGCGCCAGCAGCCGATCCAAAACCCCGGCAGATACGCAGTATTTT; CDR3aa: CASSRSKTPADTQYF
d_gene: -; v_gene: TRBV12-3/TRBV12-4; abundance: -; j_gene: TRBJ2-7; CDR3nt: TGTGCCGGCAGTTCCAAAGCCAGCTCCTACGAGCAGTACTTC; CDR3aa: CAGSSKASSYEQYF
d_gene: -; v_gene: TRBV14; abundance: many; j_gene: TRBJ2-1; CDR3nt: TGTGCCAGCAGCCCCGGGACAAGTGAGCAGTTCTTC; CDR3aa: CASSPGTSEQFF
d_gene: -; v_gene: TRBV2; abundance: -; j_gene: TRBJ1-4; CDR3nt: TGTGCCAGTATGAGGAGGGGCACAACTAATGAAAAACTGTTTTTT; CDR3aa: CASMRRGTTNEKLFF
d_gene: -; v_gene: TRBV5-1; abundance: many; j_gene: TRBJ2-1; CDR3nt: TGCGCCAGCAGCTTGTCTCTACTCTCCTACAATGAGCAGTTCTTC; CDR3aa: CASSLSLLSYNEQFF
d_gene: -; v_gene: TRBV29-1; abundance: -; j_gene: TRBJ2-3; CDR3nt: TGCAGCGTTGAAAAGGCTGTGAGCACAGATACGCAGTATTTT; CDR3aa: CSVEKAVSTDTQYF
d_gene: TRBD1; v_gene: TRBV9; abundance: many; j_gene: TRBJ2-1; CDR3nt: TGTGCCAGCAGCGTATCCCCGGGACAGGGATATGAGCAGTTCTTC; CDR3aa: CASSVSPGQGYEQFF
d_gene: -; v_gene: TRBV5-5; abundance: -; j_gene: TRBJ2-6; CDR3nt: TGTGCCAGCGGCTCAGACATACGGGTCTCTGGGGCCAACGTCCTGACTTTC; CDR3aa: CASGSDIRVSGANVLTF
d_gene: TRBD2; v_gene: TRBV9; abundance: -; j_gene: TRBJ2-6; CDR3nt: TGTGCCAGCAGCGTAGCGGGAGGCAACTCTGGGGCCAACGTCCTGACTTTC; CDR3aa: CASSVAGGNSGANVLTF
d_gene: -; v_gene: TRBV15; abundance: many; j_gene: TRBJ2-3; CDR3nt: TGTGCCACCAGCAACCCCCGGGGAGCAAATACGCAGTATTTT; CDR3aa: CATSNPRGANTQYF
d_gene: -; v_gene: TRBV9; abundance: many; j_gene: TRBJ1-6; CDR3nt: TGTGCCAGCAGCGAGCAAGGGGATAATTCACCCCTCCACTTT; CDR3aa: CASSEQGDNSPLHF
d_gene: TRBD1; v_gene: TRBV27; abundance: many; j_gene: TRBJ2-5; CDR3nt: TGTGCCAGCAGGGACAGGGTCGAGACCCAGTACTTC; CDR3aa: CASRDRVETQYF
d_gene: TRBD2; v_gene: TRBV5-1; abundance: many; j_gene: TRBJ2-3; CDR3nt: TGCGCCAGCAGCTCCAGCGGGAGCGTGTCAGATACGCAGTATTTT; CDR3aa: CASSSSGSVSDTQYF
d_gene: -; v_gene: TRBV7-3; abundance: many; j_gene: TRBJ2-5; CDR3nt: TGTGCCAGCAGCTTAGGGGTAGGAGAGACCCAGTACTTC; CDR3aa: CASSLGVGETQYF
d_gene: TRBD2; v_gene: TRBV12-3/TRBV12-4; abundance: -; j_gene: TRBJ2-1; CDR3nt: TGTGCCAGCAGGGGACTAGCGGGGGTTTACAATGAGCAGTTCTTC; CDR3aa: CASRGLAGVYNEQFF
d_gene: TRBD1; v_gene: TRBV15; abundance: -; j_gene: TRBJ2-2; CDR3nt: TGTGCCACCAGCTCCCTAGACAGGGCTGGAAACACCGGGGAGCTGTTTTTT; CDR3aa: CATSSLDRAGNTGELFF
d_gene: TRBD2; v_gene: TRBV7-9; abundance: -; j_gene: TRBJ2-2; CDR3nt: TGTGCCAGCAGCTCGCGGGGGGGTGCAACATTCACCGGGGAGCTGTTTTTT; CDR3aa: CASSSRGGATFTGELFF
d_gene: TRBD2; v_gene: TRBV11-1; abundance: -; j_gene: TRBJ2-3; CDR3nt: TGTGCCAGCAGCCGACTAGCGGGAGGCTTCGACACAGATACGCAGTATTTT; CDR3aa: CASSRLAGGFDTDTQYF
d_gene: TRBD2; v_gene: TRBV19; abundance: many; j_gene: TRBJ2-1; CDR3nt: TGTGCCACCCAAAGGTCGGCGGGGGGAAACAATGAGCAGTTCTTC; CDR3aa: CATQRSAGGNNEQFF
d_gene: -; v_gene: TRBV9; abundance: few; j_gene: TRBJ1-1; CDR3nt: TGTGCCAGCAGCGTCCCCGCGATCCTAACCATCGAGGAAAAAACTGAAGCTTTCTTT; CDR3aa: CASSVPAILTIEEKTEAFF
d_gene: TRBD2; v_gene: TRBV20-1; abundance: many; j_gene: TRBJ2-1; CDR3nt: TGCAGTGCCGCGGGACTAGCGGGGGCCTACTACAATGAGCAGTTCTTC; CDR3aa: CSAAGLAGAYYNEQFF
d_gene: -; v_gene: TRBV7-3; abundance: many; j_gene: TRBJ1-2; CDR3nt: TGTGCCAGCAGCCCAGAATCAGGGCTCTATGGCTACACCTTC; CDR3aa: CASSPESGLYGYTF
d_gene: -; v_gene: TRBV5-4; abundance: many; j_gene: TRBJ2-4; CDR3nt: TGTGCCAGCAGCCCCGGGGACAAGGCTCACCAAAACATTCAGTACTTC; CDR3aa: CASSPGDKAHQNIQYF
d_gene: -; v_gene: TRBV6-6; abundance: few; j_gene: TRBJ1-1; CDR3nt: TGTGCCAGCAGTTTCGGGGGTGGGGTCATGAACACTGAAGCTTTCTTT; CDR3aa: CASSFGGGVMNTEAFF
d_gene: -; v_gene: TRBV25-1; abundance: many; j_gene: TRBJ2-3; CDR3nt: TGTGCCAGCAGTAACTCGGGCACAGATACGCAGTATTTT; CDR3aa: CASSNSGTDTQYF
d_gene: -; v_gene: TRBV5-1; abundance: -; j_gene: TRBJ2-6; CDR3nt: TGCGCCAGCAGCTTGGGCAGGGGAGACACTGAAGCTTTC; CDR3aa: CASSLGRGDTEAF
d_gene: TRBD1; v_gene: TRBV9; abundance: many; j_gene: TRBJ1-1; CDR3nt: TGTGCCAGCAGCCTACAGGGGGCTTCGACTGAAGCTTTCTTT; CDR3aa: CASSLQGASTEAFF
d_gene: -; v_gene: TRBV19; abundance: many; j_gene: TRBJ1-5; CDR3nt: TGTGCCAGTACGGGGGGTCAGGGTAGTCAGCCCCAGCATTTT; CDR3aa: CASTGGQGSQPQHF
d_gene: -; v_gene: TRBV9; abundance: many; j_gene: TRBJ1-2; CDR3nt: TGTGCCAGCAGCGTAGACTGGGGGGACTACTATGGCTACACCTTC; CDR3aa: CASSVDWGDYYGYTF
d_gene: -; v_gene: TRBV5-8; abundance: -; j_gene: TRBJ1-6; CDR3nt: TGTGCCAGCAGCCGAACGGCAGACCCTAATTCACCCCTCCACTTT; CDR3aa: CASSRTADPNSPLHF
d_gene: -; v_gene: TRBV5-1; abundance: -; j_gene: TRBJ2-7; CDR3nt: TGCGCCAGCAGCTTTGCTGGGGCCGGCACGGTATTC; CDR3aa: CASSFAGAGTVF
d_gene: -; v_gene: TRBV5-1; abundance: many; j_gene: TRBJ1-2; CDR3nt: TGCGCCAGCCGGGTAGAGGGAGCTAACTATGGCTACACCTTC; CDR3aa: CASRVEGANYGYTF